This T cell receptor (beta chain) appears in the sequencing data of a study of cytomegalovirus exposure and HLA in healthy donors (dated by TCRdb to the late 2010s). As for the study more broadly: In an earlier analysis of about 560 of the donors, roughly 300 Gb of sequence data and 117 million unique TCR beta sequences from about 179 million T cells were reported. Approximately 300 gigabases of sequencing data and 91 million or so unique TCR sequences made up an early release that covered over 550 HLA-typed donors. Of the 350 to 400 genotyped donors, 65% to 90% fell in the genetic ancestry cluster associated with self-reported Caucasian donors. The aim of the study was to test whether cataloging public T cell receptors could identify signatures of past pathogen exposure. The T cell repertoires of around 730 subjects were profiled by immunosequencing and related to cytomegalovirus serostatus. Along with the approximately 700-subject first cohort, a separate validation cohort of approximately 110 different subjects was used. To predict cytomegalovirus infection status, the study brought together high-throughput TCR immunosequencing, statistical association of individual TCRs with disease status, and machine learning. In a later analysis, previously published TCR beta repertoires from about 670 donors were re-analyzed and high-resolution HLA genotyping was added so that TCR occurrence patterns could be studied. Rather than drawing on any new phenotypic data, the later analysis identified candidate immune exposures from TCR beta sequences and the way those sequences occurred across donors. An earlier analysis of 587 of the donors used high-throughput TCR beta sequencing to judge whether each TCR beta V gene segment behaved as functional or pseudogenic. Donor age, sex, ethnicity and CMV serostatus were compiled alongside the repertoire data. A later genetic analysis took genome-wide SNP genotypes for about three fifths of the roughly 700 donors and used that subset as a discovery cohort. Every repertoire in the discovery cohort had been generated on one and the same sequencing platform. HLA typing included class I and class II loci at four-digit resolution. Typing coverage differed by locus: A, B, C, DRB1 and DQB1 were typed in roughly 620-640 donors, DQA1 in approximately 520, DPA1 in 600 to 610, and DPB1 in 400 to 490. About five DR-DQ haplotypes were handled as single units for association and clustering because linkage in the cohort was strong. Among approximately 370 genotyped donors of the cohort, an average of around 220,000 unique TCR beta nucleotide sequences was sequenced per donor, of which approximately 19% were non-productive. Study-level results and caveats: In a later analysis, most CMV-associated TCR beta chains were found to appear HLA-restricted, with HLA associations seemingly driven largely by CMV exposure. The study gave a list of more than 150 TCR beta chains associated with cytomegalovirus. A later analysis found that TCR association rates varied across HLA loci, with DRB1 alleles showing the most associated TCRs and HLA-C alleles the fewest. Specific HLA alleles were associated with over 15,000 TCR beta sequences at a false discovery rate of 0.05 in a later analysis. Most TCR sequences were observed very rarely across donors, whereas some public TCRs were present in many individuals. The authors suggested that the approach could potentially be extended to other disease states and immunological phenotypes. The classifier was reported to diagnose cytomegalovirus status with high specificity and sensitivity in both the original and validation cohorts. Several of the top co-occurrence clusters appeared to be linked to parvovirus B19, influenza, CMV and Epstein-Barr virus, according to a later analysis. Broadly in line with IMGT annotations, most TCR beta V segments showed up in productive rearrangements about 90% or about 30% of the time in an earlier analysis of several hundred of the donors. In this cohort, only TCR beta chains were sequenced, and detectable features were limited by the absence of alpha or paired-chain data. Because the 87-base-pair reads could not distinguish some IMGT-functional V segments, including TRBV6-2 and TRBV6-3, those segments were excluded. For the cohort, immune exposure information was limited to CMV serostatus. Because some donors lacked HLA typing at each locus, the association tests relied only on the typed subset. Because counts were too low, seventeen rarely observed V segments, including chromosome 9 orphons, were left out of the earlier analysis of 587 of the donors. In a later genetic analysis, a missense DCLRE1C variant was associated with V-gene and J-gene trimming of TCR beta chains, and the association was replicated in an independent cohort. In vitro tests confirmed that a few of the cytomegalovirus-associated TCR beta chains recognize cytomegalovirus antigens. In a later genetic analysis, fewer N-insertions in productive TCRs were reported among donors in an Asian-associated ancestry cluster than the roughly 700-donor mean. A further reported finding was that TCR beta sequences accurately predicted the HLA-A and HLA-B alleles for most subjects in the first cohort. A cluster of highly shared sequence variants was judged likely to represent a technical artifact of the sequencing pipeline. Strong co-occurrence of HLA alleles, especially DR and DQ, made assigning TCR associations to individual alleles difficult. Sequencing depth was assumed to be roughly uniform across donors in the presence/absence analyses, though that assumption may not hold. A later analysis found that HLA-associated TCR beta chains were more clonally expanded and had lower generation probabilities than equally common non-associated chains. Correlated functional status among segregating V segments might reflect linkage disequilibrium, but an unknown experimental factor could not be ruled out.

CDR1 and CDR2 are drawn from the germline V gene (reference sequence): SEHNR, FQNEAQ. There are 12 amino acids in the CDR3, from cysteine to phenylalanine inclusive. Only the CDR3 DNA is retained, 36 bases long and in frame from the first base. The germline ends are 9 bases apart after V is trimmed by 7 bases and J by 2 bases. Library construction relied on the immunoSEQ multiplex PCR assay. For the multiplex PCR, a mixture combining 60 forward primers for TCR Vbeta segments and 13 reverse primers for TCR Jbeta segments was used. The CDR3 region of rearranged TCR beta genes was amplified from genomic DNA with a multiplex PCR assay. The amplified TCR beta libraries were sequenced on the Illumina HiSeq System as 87-base-pair reads. The source study handled its data this way. A later analysis counted around 72 million unique TCR beta chains across the roughly 700 repertoires, and approximately 11 million of these chains were shared by at least two donors. Raw reads were error-corrected and collapsed into unique sequences by a nearest-neighbor algorithm in which closely related sequences were merged to remove PCR and sequencing errors. Alignment of CDR3 sequences to IMGT reference sequences was used to assign V, D and J gene segments. For a sequence to be retained, a match of at least six nucleotides to both a V gene segment and a J gene segment was required. A rearrangement was called productive if the CDR3 had no stop codons and remained in frame with V and J, and every other rearrangement was called non-productive. CDR3 was defined according to IMGT convention as the region running from the second conserved V-encoded cysteine to the conserved J-encoded phenylalanine. The earlier analysis of about 590 of the donors excluded sequences that lacked an unambiguous match to a single V gene segment. In an earlier analysis of 587 of the donors, a V segment was called functional when productive rearrangements were above 56.7%, and segregating when the standard deviation between donors exceeded 5%. To diagnose cytomegalovirus status from the catalog of TCR beta chain sequences, a statistical classification framework was built. V and J gene assignment, in a later analysis, came from comparing TCR nucleotide sequences with IMGT/GENE-DB human TR gene sequences. A later analysis assigned CDR3 sequences and most-parsimonious VDJ recombination scenarios with the TCRdist pipeline. A later analysis defined each TCR beta chain by its CDR3 amino acid sequence plus V-gene family, and excluded reads lacking a unique V-gene family. As a way to deal with suspected cross-contamination and a sequencing artifact, a later analysis dropped 450 to 600 nucleotide sequences that were highly shared and had low generation probability. For each public chain, a later analysis derived a clonal expansion index from normalized ranks of inferred template counts within each repertoire. In a later analysis, generation probabilities were computed using a VDJ recombination model fitted to out-of-frame rearrangements, and the results were checked against IGoR. In a later analysis, hypergeometric tests were used to score TCR-TCR, TCR-HLA and TCR-CMV co-occurrence, with a repertoire-size bias correction applied to TCR pairs. A later analysis estimated false discovery rates by permuting HLA or CMV assignments 20 times. In a later analysis, co-occurring TCRs were grouped using DBSCAN, and TCRdist sequence similarity was added for clustering within HLA-allele-positive subsets. For co-occurrence clustering, repertoires with fewer than 30,000 or more than 120,000 public chains were excluded, along with roughly 5 repertoires with anomalous nucleotide sharing. Entries here come from immuneACCESS through TCRdb and include only in-frame sequences with V and J called. Some clones fail to appear in such tables; in the studies checked, an unresolved V gene covers under half of the shortfall, and the cause of the remainder is unknown. The V and J calls and clone size are taken from that table; D and trimming were inferred from the DNA. Here the sample has 150,000 or so clones; about 85% occur a single time. Around 6.6% of the sample belongs to the ten largest clones.

The cohort consisted of 600 to 700 healthy bone marrow donors. At the time of sampling, every cohort member was nominally healthy, though immune exposures that went unrecorded were likely present. The donor tested CMV seropositive, placing the donor among the approximately 310 seropositive members of the cohort. Every donor gave a peripheral blood sample, and the peripheral blood mononuclear cells from that sample were used for TCR beta sequencing. The Qiagen DNeasy Blood Extraction Kit was used to extract genomic DNA from the blood cell samples. As concerns this clone: Its recognized antigen is unknown. Nothing much larger sits one base from this clone, and base qualities are not available.

The sequence is built from TRBV7-9 and TRBJ2-7; the D gene is perhaps TRBD2, from 5 matching bases. The sequencing input was PBMCs. The source is a male donor in good health and CMV-seropositive. The CDR3 region: CASMGSAYEQYF. The DNA sequence follows: TGTGCCAGCATGGGTAGCGCCTACGAGCAGTACTTC.